This T cell receptor (beta chain) was captured by sequencing in a study of cytomegalovirus exposure and HLA in healthy donors. Study summary: In a later analysis, it was reported that the approximately 110 validation repertoires had been produced on the same platform as the roughly 700 repertoires belonging to the first cohort.

From the approximately 120-subject validation cohort, which was separate from the approximately 700-subject first cohort, the donors were drawn. Sequencing used immunoSEQ multiplex PCR; TCRdb keeps in-frame clones, though not all of them. The data show about 240,000 clones, with 75% to 90% seen just once and 1% to 1.5% held by the top ten. The CDR3 contains 16 residues. This clone showed up just once. Its specificity is not known. Whole-study findings and limits: Whilst most TCR sequences proved rare, a subset of public TCRs occurred across many donors. Reports showed the classifier diagnosing cytomegalovirus status with high specificity and sensitivity.

The V call is TRBV21-1, the J call TRBJ2-1; TRBD2 reflects the table's D call only, with no check against the DNA. TRBV21-1 is reported as a pseudogene. The clonotype was recovered from a woman younger than 45 in good health and CMV-seropositive. The sequencing sample was made of PBMCs. CDR3 sequence: CASSNFGLADYNEQFF. Written as DNA, the CDR3 is TGTGCCAGCAGCAATTTCGGACTAGCGGACTACAATGAGCAGTTCTTC.